This TCR beta chain was recovered during a study of shared clonotypes between healthy human individuals. Turning to the study itself: The cohort had a couple of women and a few men, ages 18 to 49.

With regard to this clone: What it binds is not known.

V lost 5 bases to trimming and J lost 9 bases; unmatched junction nucleotides: 8. The CDR3 has 14 residues. Germline CDR1 and CDR2: SGHTA and FQGTGA. Overall study findings and caveats: Estimated richness values were generally larger in naive subsets than in memory subsets.

TCRdb keeps only in-frame clones here, not all; method: immunoSEQ multiplex PCR. This sample has about 2.3 million clones, with roughly 93% found just once. CD4+ cells were split into CD45RA+ naive and CD45RA-negative memory subsets. V and J are TRBV7-3 and TRBJ2-1; 9 bases match TRBD1. This clonotype originated in a man aged 18 to 30 in good health. Some clones in this sample may be carry-over from other donors' samples. The sample consisted of naive CD4+ T cells from PBMCs. The subset was: CD45RA+ positively selected. CDR3 sequence (DNA): TGTGCCAGCAGCAAAGGACAGGGGAGGGGTGAGCAGTTCTTC. Translation gives CASSKGQGRGEQFF.